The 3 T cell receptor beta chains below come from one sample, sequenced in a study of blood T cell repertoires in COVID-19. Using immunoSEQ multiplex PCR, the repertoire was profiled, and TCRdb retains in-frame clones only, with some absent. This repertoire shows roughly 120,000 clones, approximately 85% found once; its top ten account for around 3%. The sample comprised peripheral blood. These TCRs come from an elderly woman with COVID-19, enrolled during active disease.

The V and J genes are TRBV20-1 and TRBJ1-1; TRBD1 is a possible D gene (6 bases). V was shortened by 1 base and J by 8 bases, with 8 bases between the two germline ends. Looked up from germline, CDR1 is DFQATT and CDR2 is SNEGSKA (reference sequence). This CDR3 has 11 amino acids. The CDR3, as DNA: TGCAGTGCTAGAGTGGACAGAGAAGCTTTCTTT. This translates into CSARVDREAFF.

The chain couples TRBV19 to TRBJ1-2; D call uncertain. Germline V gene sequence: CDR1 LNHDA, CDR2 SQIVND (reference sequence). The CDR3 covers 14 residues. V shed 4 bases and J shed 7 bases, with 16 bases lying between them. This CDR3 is CASSSRGPFGGYTF. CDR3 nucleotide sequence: TGTGCCAGTAGTAGTCGGGGTCCTTTTGGTGGCTACACCTTC.

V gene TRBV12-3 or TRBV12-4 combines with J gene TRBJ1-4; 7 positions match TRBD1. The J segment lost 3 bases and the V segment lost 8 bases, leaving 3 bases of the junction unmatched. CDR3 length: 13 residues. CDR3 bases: TGTGCCAGCCGCAGGGGGTCTAATGAAAAACTGTTTTTT. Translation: CASRRGSNEKLFF.